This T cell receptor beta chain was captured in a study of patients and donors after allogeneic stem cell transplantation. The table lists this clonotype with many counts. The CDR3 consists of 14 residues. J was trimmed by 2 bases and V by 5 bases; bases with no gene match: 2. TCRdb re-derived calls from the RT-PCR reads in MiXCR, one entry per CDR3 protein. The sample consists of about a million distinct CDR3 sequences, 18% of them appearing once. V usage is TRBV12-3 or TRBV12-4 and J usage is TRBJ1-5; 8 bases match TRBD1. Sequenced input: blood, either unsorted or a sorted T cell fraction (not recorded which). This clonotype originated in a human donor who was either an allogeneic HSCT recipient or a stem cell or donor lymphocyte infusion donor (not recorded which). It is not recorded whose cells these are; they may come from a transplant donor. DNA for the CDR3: TGTGCCAGCAGTGACAGGGGTGGCAATCAGCCCCAGCATTTT. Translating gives CASSDRGGNQPQHF.